These T cell receptor beta chains were read from a single sample in a study of T cells in Graves' hyperthyroidism and ophthalmopathy. One entry per CDR3 protein results from TCRdb running MiXCR on the multiplex PCR reads. The table has about 620,000 distinct CDR3 sequences, about a sixth seen once. Source material: blood. The receptor source for this set is a woman in her 30s with Graves' hyperthyroidism. The conserved cysteine and the conserved F or W are not part of the CDR3 here. The order of the fields is V gene, J gene, CDR3 protein.

TRBV30	TRBJ2-2	AWSRVNTGELF
TRBV20-1	TRBJ2-5	SAEAGVRETQY
TRBV10-3	TRBJ2-7	ATGGGPYEQY
TRBV28	TRBJ2-7	ASRGQGRYEQY
TRBV19	TRBJ2-4	ASTPSGIQNIQY
TRBV29-1	TRBJ1-1	SVDRDRGHTEAF
TRBV15	TRBJ2-3	ATSSGTSGGTDTQY
TRBV12-3/TRBV12-4	TRBJ1-2	ASSLVSSSGGYT
TRBV7-9	TRBJ2-7	ASSSQKARAEQY
TRBV29-1	TRBJ2-2	SAGTANTGELF
TRBV28	TRBJ2-1	ASSIRLAVNEQF
TRBV5-4	TRBJ1-2	ASSLSGRALSFYGYT
TRBV15	TRBJ1-5	ATSEEVGPNQPQH
TRBV24-1	TRBJ1-5	ATSDFDSPDQPQR